This TCR beta chain appears in the sequencing data of a study of blood T cell repertoires in COVID-19. The overall study: The United States, Italy and Spain were the sources of the acute and convalescent COVID-19 samples. In each case, the material was cDNA or gDNA derived from T cells, B-cell-depleted T cells, or PBMCs.

How the authors handled the data: Reference gene primer amplification gave estimated nucleated cell counts. The repertoire was sequenced with immunoSEQ multiplex PCR; TCRdb's copy has only in-frame clones and lacks some. V and J calls and clone size follow that table, whereas D and trimming were derived from the DNA. The table shows 78,000 or so clones, with around four fifths occurring only once. From germline, CDR1 is SGHNT and CDR2 YYREEE (reference sequence). J was trimmed by 3 bases and V by 3 bases; bases with no gene match: 2. This CDR3 contains 15 residues. The receptor was isolated from a human donor in a cohort sampled during active COVID-19. The sample taken for sequencing was peripheral blood. The V gene is TRBV5-4, the J gene TRBJ2-7; 14 positions match TRBD2. Here the CDR3 reads CASSSGTSGSYEQYF. CDR3 nucleotides: TGTGCCAGCAGCTCCGGGACTAGCGGGAGCTACGAGCAGTACTTC.